These T cell receptor beta chains were read from a single sample in a study of blood T cell repertoires in COVID-19. The protocol was immunoSEQ multiplex PCR, while the TCRdb copy is restricted to in-frame clones and leaves out a portion. This sample has about 130,000 clones, with approximately 74% found just once. The sequencing input was peripheral blood. The origin of the receptors is a man aged 55 to 70 with acute or convalescent COVID-19. Each CDR3 is given with its conserved first and last residue. Each record gives: V gene, CDR3 length, J gene, clone size, D gene, CDR3 protein, CDR3 DNA. The D gene is left open where the match is weak. The size entry is marked missing in some rows and otherwise reads once, few, many or a size class.

>TRBV6-1|14|TRBJ2-7|.|.
CASSEVEGKSEQYF
TGTGCCAGCAGTGAAGTGGAGGGGAAGTCGGAGCAGTACTTC
>TRBV5-1|11|TRBJ1-1|once|.
CASNEGTEAFF
TGCGCCAGCAACGAGGGCACTGAAGCTTTCTTT
>TRBV5-1|18|TRBJ1-2|.|TRBD1
CASSLGIGDGTENYGYTF
TGCGCCAGCAGCTTAGGTATAGGCGATGGGACAGAAAACTATGGCTACACCTTC
>TRBV7-9|17|TRBJ1-2|.|TRBD1
CASSLPPQTGNNYGYTF
TGTGCCAGCAGCTTACCCCCGCAGACAGGGAATAACTATGGCTACACCTTC
>TRBV3-1/TRBV3-2|15|TRBJ1-1|.|.
CASSQGGGMNTEAFF
TGTGCCAGCAGCCAAGGCGGGGGCATGAACACTGAAGCTTTCTTT
>TRBV30|12|TRBJ2-7|few|.
CAWGQIPYEQYF
TGTGCCTGGGGACAAATACCCTACGAGCAGTACTTC
>TRBV5-6|14|TRBJ2-3|few|.
CASSSGELADTQYF
TGTGCCAGCAGCTCCGGGGAATTGGCAGATACGCAGTATTTT
>TRBV7-9|15|TRBJ2-3|.|.
CASSFPLTYTDTQYF
TGTGCCAGCAGCTTTCCACTTACCTACACAGATACGCAGTATTTT
>TRBV25-1|16|TRBJ1-1|.|.
CASTAGGLGANTEAFF
TGTGCCAGCACAGCGGGGGGCTTGGGGGCGAACACTGAAGCTTTCTTT
>TRBV5-1|11|TRBJ1-4|.|.
CASRAEAKLFF
TGCGCCAGCAGGGCAGAGGCCAAACTGTTTTTT
>TRBV7-2|19|TRBJ2-3|.|TRBD2
CASSLDWASGGYAGDTQYF
TGTGCCAGCAGCTTAGATTGGGCTAGCGGGGGCTACGCGGGAGATACGCAGTATTTT
>TRBV25-1|14|TRBJ2-1|.|TRBD2
CASRASGGEGEQFF
TGTGCCAGCAGGGCTAGCGGGGGAGAGGGTGAGCAGTTCTTC
>TRBV20-1|11|TRBJ2-7|.|.
CSASVSYEQYF
TGCAGTGCTAGTGTCAGCTACGAGCAGTACTTC
>TRBV5-6|18|TRBJ2-1|.|TRBD2
CASSSRLAGGFAYNEQFF
TGTGCCAGCAGCAGCCGACTAGCGGGGGGGTTCGCCTACAATGAGCAGTTCTTC
>TRBV6-4|14|TRBJ1-1|.|TRBD1
CASSLLSGTGEAFF
TGTGCCAGCTCACTCCTATCCGGGACAGGTGAAGCTTTCTTT
>TRBV2|16|TRBJ1-1|.|.
CASSLTVSVLGTEAFF
TGTGCCAGCAGTCTGACAGTGAGCGTGTTGGGCACTGAAGCTTTCTTT
>TRBV4-1|16|TRBJ2-1|once|TRBD1
CASSPWWGQGSNEQFF
TGCGCCAGCAGCCCCTGGTGGGGACAGGGGTCGAATGAGCAGTTCTTC
>TRBV30|12|TRBJ2-1|.|.
CAWTLLANEQFF
TGTGCCTGGACACTTCTAGCCAATGAGCAGTTCTTC
>TRBV18|13|TRBJ1-6|.|.
CASSPPGDSPLHF
TGTGCCAGCTCACCACCGGGAGATTCACCCCTCCACTTT
>TRBV19|13|TRBJ2-7|once|TRBD1
CASSSTGGYEQYF
TGTGCCAGTAGTTCGACAGGGGGCTACGAGCAGTACTTC
>TRBV5-1|13|TRBJ2-1|.|.
CASSLSGNNEQFF
TGCGCCAGCAGCTTGAGCGGCAACAATGAGCAGTTCTTC